This T cell receptor (beta chain) was sequenced during a study of a mutant IDH1 vaccine in newly diagnosed glioma. Study-wide background: Each patient was administered eight vaccinations, scheduled in weeks 1, 3, 5, 7, 11, 15, 19 and 23.

As for time point: week 5, during vaccination. Every single dose of the vaccine, 300 ug of mutant IDH1 20-mer peptide, came with topical imiquimod. From germline, CDR1 is MNHEY and CDR2 SVGAGI. Trimming pared 2 bases from V and 2 bases from J, leaving 6 bases between. CDR3 length: 13 residues. Some clones are missing from TCRdb's copy, which holds only in-frame ones; the method was immunoSEQ multiplex PCR. Of 9,500 to 14,000 clones listed, over 75% are singletons. A remark on this clone: Antigen: not known.

J is TRBJ1-1 and V is TRBV6-5; D is unresolved. Sequences were derived from PBMCs, sampled from a glioma patient whose treatment included an IDH1 peptide vaccine. This TCR was sampled from a woman aged 40 to 50 with glioma. Some clones in this sample may be carry-over from other donors' samples. CDR3 nucleotide sequence: TGTGCCAGCAGTTACGACGTTAACACTGAAGCTTTCTTT. This encodes CASSYDVNTEAFF.